This entry lists 2 T cell receptor beta chains sequenced from one sample in a study of blood T cell repertoires in COVID-19. Method: immunoSEQ multiplex PCR; TCRdb's copy keeps in-frame clones and lacks some. This sample carries more than 110,000 clones, approximately 90% of them seen once, and the ten largest clones take less than 4.5%. The sample consisted of PBMCs or T cells enriched from blood (not recorded which). The receptors stem from a man aged 50-59 years who had recovered from COVID-19.

The rearrangement uses TRBV6-1 and TRBJ1-3; D call uncertain. The CDR3 is 14 amino acids. Germline V lookup: CDR1 MNHNS, CDR2 SASEGT. The V gene lost 1 base and the J gene lost 3 bases, with 7 bases spanning the gap. Written as DNA, the CDR3 is TGTGCCAGCAGTGAAGAGCCAGGTGGAAACACCATATATTTT. Encoded protein: CASSEEPGGNTIYF.

The CDR3: CAWSVSWPSGGKNIQYF. The CDR3, as DNA: TGTGCCTGGAGTGTCTCATGGCCTAGCGGGGGCAAAAACATTCAGTACTTC. This chain links TRBV30 with TRBJ2-4; TRBD2 agrees at 10 bases. CDR1 and CDR2 (germline): GTSNPN, SVGIG (reference sequence). Trimming removed 0 bases from V and 3 bases from J; junction bases left unmatched: 8. The CDR3 totals 17 residues.